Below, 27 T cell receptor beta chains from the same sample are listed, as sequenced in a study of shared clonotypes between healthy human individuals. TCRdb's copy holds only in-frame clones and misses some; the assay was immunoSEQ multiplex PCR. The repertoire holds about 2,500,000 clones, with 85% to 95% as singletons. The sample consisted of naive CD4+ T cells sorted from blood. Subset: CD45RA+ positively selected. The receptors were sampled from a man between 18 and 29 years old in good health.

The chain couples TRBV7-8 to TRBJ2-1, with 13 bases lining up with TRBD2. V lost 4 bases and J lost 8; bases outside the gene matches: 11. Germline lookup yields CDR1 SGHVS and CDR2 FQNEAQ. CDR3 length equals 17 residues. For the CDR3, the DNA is TGTGCCAGCAGCTCTCCCACCGGGACTAGCGGGATTCATGAGCAGTTCTTC. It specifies CASSSPTGTSGIHEQFF.

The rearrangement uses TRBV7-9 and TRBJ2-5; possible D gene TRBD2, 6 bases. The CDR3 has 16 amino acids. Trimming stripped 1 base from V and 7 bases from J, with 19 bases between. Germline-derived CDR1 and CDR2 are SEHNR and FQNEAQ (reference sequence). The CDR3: CASSLGGTRDFVTQYF. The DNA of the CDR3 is TGTGCCAGCAGCTTAGGAGGGACGCGGGATTTTGTGACCCAGTACTTC.

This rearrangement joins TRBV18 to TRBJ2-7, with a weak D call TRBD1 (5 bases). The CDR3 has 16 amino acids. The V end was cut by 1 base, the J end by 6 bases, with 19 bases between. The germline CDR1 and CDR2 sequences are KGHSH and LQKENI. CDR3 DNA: TGTGCCAGCTCACCACAACAGGAACCTCTACGAAGCGAGCAGTACTTC. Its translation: CASSPQQEPLRSEQYF.

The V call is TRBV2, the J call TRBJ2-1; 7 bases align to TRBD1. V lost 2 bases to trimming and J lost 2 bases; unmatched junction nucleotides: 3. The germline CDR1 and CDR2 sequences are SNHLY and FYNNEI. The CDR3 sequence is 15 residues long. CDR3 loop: CASSEQGVPYNEQFF. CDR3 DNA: TGTGCCAGCAGTGAACAGGGGGTGCCCTACAATGAGCAGTTCTTC.

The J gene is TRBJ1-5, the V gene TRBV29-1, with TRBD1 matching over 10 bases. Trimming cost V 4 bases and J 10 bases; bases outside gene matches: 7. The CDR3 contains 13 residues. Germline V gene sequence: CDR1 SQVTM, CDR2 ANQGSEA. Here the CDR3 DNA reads TGCAGCGTTGGGGGGGACAGGGGACGCCCCCAGCATTTT. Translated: CSVGGDRGRPQHF.

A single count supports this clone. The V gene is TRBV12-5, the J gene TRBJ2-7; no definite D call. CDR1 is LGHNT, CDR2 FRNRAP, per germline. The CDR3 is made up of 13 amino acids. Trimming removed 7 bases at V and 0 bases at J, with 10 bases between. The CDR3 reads CASVGPSSYEQYF. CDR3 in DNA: TGTGCTAGTGTTGGTCCTAGCTCCTACGAGCAGTACTTC. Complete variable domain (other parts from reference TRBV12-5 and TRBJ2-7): DARVTQTPRHKVTEMGQEVTMRCQPILGHNTVFWYRQTMMQGLELLAYFRNRAPLDDSGMPKDRFSAEMPDATLATLKIQPSEPRDSAVYFCASVGPSSYEQYFGPGTRLTVT.

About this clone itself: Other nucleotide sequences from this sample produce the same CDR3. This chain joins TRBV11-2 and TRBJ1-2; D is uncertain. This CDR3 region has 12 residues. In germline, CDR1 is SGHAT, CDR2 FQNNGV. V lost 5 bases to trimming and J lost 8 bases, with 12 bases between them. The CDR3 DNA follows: TGTGCCAGCAGCCCCGGCCCCGGGGGCTACACCTTC. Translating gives CASSPGPGGYTF.

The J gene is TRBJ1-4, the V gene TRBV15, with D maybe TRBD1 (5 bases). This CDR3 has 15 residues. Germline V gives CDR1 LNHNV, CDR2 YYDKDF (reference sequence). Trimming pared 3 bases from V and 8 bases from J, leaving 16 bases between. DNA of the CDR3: TGTGCCACCAGCAGTGGGAGGGGTCTCAGAGAAAAACTGTTTTTT. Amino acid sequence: CATSSGRGLREKLFF.

The CDR3 nucleotides are TGTGCCAGCATCCCCGGGAGCTCTGGGGCCAACGTCCTGACTTTC. Amino acid sequence: CASIPGSSGANVLTF. The chain joins TRBV6-6 to TRBJ2-6; perhaps TRBD2 as D (6 bases). CDR3 size: 15 residues. Deletions cut 7 bases from V and 0 bases from J, with 10 bases between. The germline gives CDR1 MNHNY, CDR2 SVGAGI (reference sequence).

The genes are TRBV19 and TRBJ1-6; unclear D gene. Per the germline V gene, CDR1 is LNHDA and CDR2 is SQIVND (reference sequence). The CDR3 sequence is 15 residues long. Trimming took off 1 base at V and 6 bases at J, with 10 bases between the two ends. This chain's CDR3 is CASSIGQTPNSPLHF. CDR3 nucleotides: TGTGCCAGTAGTATAGGGCAGACGCCTAATTCACCCCTCCACTTT.

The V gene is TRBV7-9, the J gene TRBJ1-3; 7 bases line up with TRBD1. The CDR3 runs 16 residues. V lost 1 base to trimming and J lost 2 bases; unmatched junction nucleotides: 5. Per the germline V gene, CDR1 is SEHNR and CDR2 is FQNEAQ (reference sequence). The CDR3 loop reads CASSLGGTATGNTIYF. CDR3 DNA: TGTGCCAGCAGCTTAGGCGGGACAGCTACTGGAAACACCATATATTTT.

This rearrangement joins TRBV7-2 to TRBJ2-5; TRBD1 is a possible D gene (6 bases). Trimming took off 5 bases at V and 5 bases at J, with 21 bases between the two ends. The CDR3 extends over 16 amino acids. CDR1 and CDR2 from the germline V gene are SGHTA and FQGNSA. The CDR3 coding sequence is TGTGCCAGCAGCGAGCAGCCCACCGGGACAAGGGAGACCCAGTACTTC. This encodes CASSEQPTGTRETQYF.

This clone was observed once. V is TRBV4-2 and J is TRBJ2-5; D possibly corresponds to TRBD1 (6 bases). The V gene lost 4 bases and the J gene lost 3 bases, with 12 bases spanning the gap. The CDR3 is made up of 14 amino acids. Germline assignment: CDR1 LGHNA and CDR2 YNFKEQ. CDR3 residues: CASSLRRDKETQYF. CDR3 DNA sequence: TGTGCCAGCAGCCTCCGCCGGGACAAAGAGACCCAGTACTTC.

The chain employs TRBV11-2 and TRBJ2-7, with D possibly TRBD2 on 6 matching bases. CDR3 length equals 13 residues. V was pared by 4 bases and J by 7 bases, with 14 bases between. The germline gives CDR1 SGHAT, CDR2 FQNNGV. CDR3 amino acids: CASSSRGSGEQYF. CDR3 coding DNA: TGTGCCAGCAGCTCCCGGGGGAGTGGGGAGCAGTACTTC.

The CDR3 loop reads CASSVRDRGNGELFF. In DNA form, the CDR3 reads TGTGCCAGCAGCGTGAGAGACAGGGGGAACGGGGAGCTGTTTTTT. This chain uses TRBV7-8 with TRBJ2-2; 9 bases match TRBD1. From germline, CDR1 is SGHVS and CDR2 FQNEAQ. CDR3 length equals 15 residues. The ends lost 5 bases at V and 7 bases at J; junction bases unmatched: 8. Full variable domain (outside the CDR3, taken from reference TRBV7-8 and TRBJ2-2): GAGVSQSPRYKVAKRGQDVALRCDPISGHVSLFWYQQALGQGPEFLTYFQNEAQLDKSGLPSDRFFAERPEGSVSTLKIQRTQQEDSAVYLCASSVRDRGNGELFFGEGSRLTVL.

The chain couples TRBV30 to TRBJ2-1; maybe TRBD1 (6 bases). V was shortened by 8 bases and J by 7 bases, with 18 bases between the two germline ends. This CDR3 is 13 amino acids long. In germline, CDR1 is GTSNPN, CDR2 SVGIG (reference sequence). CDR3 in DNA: TGTGCCGTCGGTCCCTCGAGGGGGAATGAGCAGTTCTTC. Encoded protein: CAVGPSRGNEQFF.

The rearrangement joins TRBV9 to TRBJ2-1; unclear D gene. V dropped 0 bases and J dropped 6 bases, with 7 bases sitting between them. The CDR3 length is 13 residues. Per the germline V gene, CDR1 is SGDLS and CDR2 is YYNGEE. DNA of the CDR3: TGTGCCAGCAGCGTAGGGCTCCTCAATGAGCAGTTCTTC. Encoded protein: CASSVGLLNEQFF.

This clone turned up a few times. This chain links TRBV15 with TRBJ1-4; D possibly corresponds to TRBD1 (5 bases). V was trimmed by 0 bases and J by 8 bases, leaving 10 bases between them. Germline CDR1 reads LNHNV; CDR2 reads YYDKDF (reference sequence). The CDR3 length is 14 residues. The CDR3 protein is CATSREGWGEKLFF. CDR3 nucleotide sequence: TGTGCCACCAGCAGAGAAGGCTGGGGCGAAAAACTGTTTTTT.

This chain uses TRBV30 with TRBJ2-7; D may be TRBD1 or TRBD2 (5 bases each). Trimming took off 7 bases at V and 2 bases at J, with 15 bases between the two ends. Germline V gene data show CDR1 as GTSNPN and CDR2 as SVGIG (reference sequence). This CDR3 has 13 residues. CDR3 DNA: TGTGCCTCCGTCAGGGTGGGGGCCTACGAGCAGTACTTC. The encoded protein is CASVRVGAYEQYF.

CDR3 nucleotides: TGTGCCAGTAGTATCGCGGGACAGGGGGCTTGGTATGGCTACACCTTC. Encoded protein: CASSIAGQGAWYGYTF. J is TRBJ1-2 and V is TRBV19; 12 bases fit TRBD1. Germline V gives CDR1 LNHDA, CDR2 SQIVND (reference sequence). This CDR3 contains 16 residues. Trimming cost V 3 bases and J 5 bases; bases outside gene matches: 7.

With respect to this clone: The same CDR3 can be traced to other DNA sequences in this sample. For the CDR3, the DNA is TGTGCCATCAGTGGACAGGGGATCTCTGGAAACACCATATATTTT. Protein sequence: CAISGQGISGNTIYF. The V gene is TRBV10-3, the J gene TRBJ1-3; 8 bases align to TRBD1. Trimming at V came to 4 bases and at J to 0 bases, leaving 2 bases not matched to a gene. CDR3 length: 15 amino acids. The V gene's germline CDR1 is ENHRY and CDR2 SYGVKD.

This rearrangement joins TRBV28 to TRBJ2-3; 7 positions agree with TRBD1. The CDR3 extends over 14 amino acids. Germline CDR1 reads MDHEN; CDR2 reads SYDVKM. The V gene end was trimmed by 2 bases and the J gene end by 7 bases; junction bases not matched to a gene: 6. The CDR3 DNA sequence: TGTGCCAGCAGTTTAAGAGAGGGGGCCAATACGCAGTATTTT. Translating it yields CASSLREGANTQYF.

As DNA, the CDR3 is TGTGCCAGCAGGAGCGGGACAGGGGACGGGGGTTCATATTTT. This translates into CASRSGTGDGGSYF. This rearrangement joins TRBV6-1 to TRBJ2-3; TRBD1 aligns across 10 bases. Germline CDR1 reads MNHNS; CDR2 reads SASEGT. J was trimmed by 15 bases and V by 6 bases; bases with no gene match: 15. This CDR3 has 14 amino acids.

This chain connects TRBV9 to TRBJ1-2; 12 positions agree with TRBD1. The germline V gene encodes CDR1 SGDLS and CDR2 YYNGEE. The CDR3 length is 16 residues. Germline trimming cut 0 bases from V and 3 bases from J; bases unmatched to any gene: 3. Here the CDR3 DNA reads TGTGCCAGCAGCGTAGAGGGACAGGGGGCAGACTATGGCTACACCTTC. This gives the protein CASSVEGQGADYGYTF.

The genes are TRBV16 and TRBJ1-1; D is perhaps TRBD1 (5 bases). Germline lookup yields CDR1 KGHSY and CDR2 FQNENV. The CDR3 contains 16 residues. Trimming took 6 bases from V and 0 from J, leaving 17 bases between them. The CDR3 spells CASRLRVTVMNTEAFF. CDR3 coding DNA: TGTGCCAGCAGACTCAGGGTAACAGTGATGAACACTGAAGCTTTCTTT.

CDR3 protein: CASRQEDRPNTEAFF. In DNA, the CDR3 is TGTGCCAGCAGGCAAGAAGACAGGCCGAACACTGAAGCTTTCTTT. The chain is built from TRBV5-4 and TRBJ1-1; a weak D match, TRBD1 (6 bases). V gave up 5 bases and J gave up 1 base, with 15 bases separating them. The CDR3 sequence is 15 residues long. Germline assignment: CDR1 SGHNT and CDR2 YYREEE (reference sequence).

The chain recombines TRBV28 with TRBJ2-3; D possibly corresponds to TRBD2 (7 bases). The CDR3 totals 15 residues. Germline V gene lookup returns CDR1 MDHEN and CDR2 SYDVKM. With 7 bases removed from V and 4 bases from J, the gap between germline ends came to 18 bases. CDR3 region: CASTRGGAHADTQYF. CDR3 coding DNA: TGTGCCAGCACCCGAGGGGGGGCGCATGCAGATACGCAGTATTTT.